The entry that follows covers one TCR beta chain sequence. The data originate from a study of blood T cell repertoires in COVID-19. Across the whole study: Samples of COVID-19 (acute and convalescent) were obtained from the United States, Italy and Spain.

Some clones are missing from TCRdb's copy, which holds only in-frame ones; the method was immunoSEQ multiplex PCR. The sample consists of 140,000 to 150,000 clones, 75% to 90% of them appearing once. The sample taken for sequencing was peripheral blood. The sequence came from a woman between 45 and 60 years old with acute or convalescent COVID-19.

The CDR3 sequence: CASKEGMGGYTF. The CDR3 nucleotides are TGTGCCAGCAAGGAGGGGATGGGCGGCTACACCTTC. V is TRBV12-3 or TRBV12-4 and J is TRBJ1-2; perhaps TRBD1 as D (5 bases). This CDR3 contains 12 residues. Trimming stripped 7 bases from V and 8 bases from J, with 14 bases between.